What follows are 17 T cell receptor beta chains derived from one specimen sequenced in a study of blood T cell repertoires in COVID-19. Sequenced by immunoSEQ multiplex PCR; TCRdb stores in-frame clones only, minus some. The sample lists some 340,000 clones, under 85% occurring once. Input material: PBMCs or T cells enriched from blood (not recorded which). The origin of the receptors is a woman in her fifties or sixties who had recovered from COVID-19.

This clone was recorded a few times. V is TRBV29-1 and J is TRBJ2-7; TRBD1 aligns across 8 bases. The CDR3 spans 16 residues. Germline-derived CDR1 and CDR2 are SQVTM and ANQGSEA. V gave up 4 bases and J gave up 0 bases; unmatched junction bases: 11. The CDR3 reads CSVGINRGAHSYEQYF. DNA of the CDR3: TGCAGCGTTGGGATTAACAGGGGGGCACACTCCTACGAGCAGTACTTC.

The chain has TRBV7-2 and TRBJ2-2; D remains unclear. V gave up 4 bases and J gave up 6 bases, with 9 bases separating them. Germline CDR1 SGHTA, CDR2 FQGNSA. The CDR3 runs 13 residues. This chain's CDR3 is CASSSPVAGELFF. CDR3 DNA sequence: TGTGCCAGCAGCTCCCCGGTGGCCGGGGAGCTGTTTTTT.

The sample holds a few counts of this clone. CDR3 DNA sequence: TGTGCCTGGAGTGTTTCTTGGACTTCTAGCGCCCTCCGGGAGCTGTTTTTT. Amino acids: CAWSVSWTSSALRELFF. The rearrangement joins TRBV30 to TRBJ2-2; a possible D gene is TRBD2 (6 bases). Trimming left V 0 bases short and J 9 bases short, with 23 bases between. Germline V gene sequence: CDR1 GTSNPN, CDR2 SVGIG (reference sequence). CDR3 length: 17 residues.

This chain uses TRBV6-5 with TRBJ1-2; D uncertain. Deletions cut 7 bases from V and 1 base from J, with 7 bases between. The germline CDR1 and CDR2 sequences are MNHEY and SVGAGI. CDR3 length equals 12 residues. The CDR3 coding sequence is TGTGCCAGCACAGAATTTAACTATGGCTACACCTTC. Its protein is CASTEFNYGYTF.

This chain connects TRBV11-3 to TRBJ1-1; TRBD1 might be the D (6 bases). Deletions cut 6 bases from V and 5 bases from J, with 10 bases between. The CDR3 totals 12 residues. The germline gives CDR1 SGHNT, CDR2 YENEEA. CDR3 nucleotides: TGTGCCAGCAGAACAGGGTGGACTGAAGCTTTCTTT. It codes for CASRTGWTEAFF.

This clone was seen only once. DNA of the CDR3: TGTGCCAGCAGTCCGAGGGACAGTACCTACGAGCAGTACTTC. It yields the protein CASSPRDSTYEQYF. This chain uses TRBV6-5 with TRBJ2-7, with TRBD1 matching 7 bases. Per the germline V gene, CDR1 is MNHEY and CDR2 is SVGAGI. The CDR3 extends over 14 amino acids. V shed 5 bases, J shed 2 bases, and the junction held 6 bases outside the gene matches.

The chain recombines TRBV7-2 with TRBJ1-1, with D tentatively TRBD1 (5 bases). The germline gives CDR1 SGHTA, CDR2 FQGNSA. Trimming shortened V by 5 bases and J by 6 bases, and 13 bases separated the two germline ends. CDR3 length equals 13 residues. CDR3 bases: TGTGCCAGCAGCCCCGCCGGGGGAGCTGAAGCTTTCTTT. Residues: CASSPAGGAEAFF.

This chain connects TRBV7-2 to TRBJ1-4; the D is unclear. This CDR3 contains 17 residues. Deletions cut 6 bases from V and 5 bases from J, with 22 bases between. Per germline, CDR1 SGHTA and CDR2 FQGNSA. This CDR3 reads CASSSRPGTAANEKLFF. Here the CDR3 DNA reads TGTGCCAGCAGTTCTCGACCCGGAACAGCGGCAAATGAAAAACTGTTTTTT.

The CDR3 reads CASSLLRQVSGSGGYTF. CDR3 in DNA: TGTGCCAGCAGCTTACTGCGACAGGTTTCGGGATCGGGGGGCTACACCTTC. The V call is TRBV7-2, the J call TRBJ1-2, with TRBD1 as a possible D gene (6 bases). V was trimmed by 2 bases and J by 8 bases, leaving 24 bases between them. Germline loops: CDR1 SGHTA, CDR2 FQGNSA. This CDR3 is built from 17 residues.

CDR3 sequence: CASSLAGTGSQYF. Here the CDR3 DNA reads TGTGCCAGCAGCTTGGCCGGGACAGGTTCGCAGTATTTT. J is TRBJ2-3 and V is TRBV5-6, with 8 nucleotides matching TRBD1. The CDR3 is made up of 13 amino acids. From germline, CDR1 is SGHDT and CDR2 YYEEEE. V shed 0 bases and J 10 bases; nucleotides not matched to a gene: 4.

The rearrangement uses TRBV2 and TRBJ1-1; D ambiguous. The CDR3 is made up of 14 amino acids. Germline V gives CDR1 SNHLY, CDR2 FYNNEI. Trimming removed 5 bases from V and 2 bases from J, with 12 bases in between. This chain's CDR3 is CASSTMQVNTEAFF. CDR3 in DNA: TGTGCCAGCAGTACCATGCAGGTCAACACTGAAGCTTTCTTT.

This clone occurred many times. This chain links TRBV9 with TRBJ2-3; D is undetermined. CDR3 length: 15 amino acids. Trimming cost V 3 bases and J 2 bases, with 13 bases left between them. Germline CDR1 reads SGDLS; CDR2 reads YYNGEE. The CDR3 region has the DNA TGTGCCAGCAGCGGTCTCGAGGCGGTCACAGATACGCAGTATTTT. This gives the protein CASSGLEAVTDTQYF.

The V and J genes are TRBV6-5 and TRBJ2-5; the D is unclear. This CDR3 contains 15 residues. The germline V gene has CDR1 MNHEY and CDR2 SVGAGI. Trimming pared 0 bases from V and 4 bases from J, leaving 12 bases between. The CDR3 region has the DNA TGTGCCAGCAGTTACTCGAGCCTCGGTGGAGAGACCCAGTACTTC. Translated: CASSYSSLGGETQYF.

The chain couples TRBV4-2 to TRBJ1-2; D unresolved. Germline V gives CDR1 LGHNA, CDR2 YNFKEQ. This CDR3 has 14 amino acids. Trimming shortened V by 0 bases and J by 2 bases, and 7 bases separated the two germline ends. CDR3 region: CASSQETENYGYTF. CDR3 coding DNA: TGTGCCAGCAGCCAAGAAACAGAAAACTATGGCTACACCTTC.

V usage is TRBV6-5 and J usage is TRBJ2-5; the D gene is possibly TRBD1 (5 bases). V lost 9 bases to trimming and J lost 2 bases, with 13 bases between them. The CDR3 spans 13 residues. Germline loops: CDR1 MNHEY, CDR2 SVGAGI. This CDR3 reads CASLMTAQETQYF. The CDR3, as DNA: TGTGCCAGTCTGATGACAGCGCAAGAGACCCAGTACTTC.

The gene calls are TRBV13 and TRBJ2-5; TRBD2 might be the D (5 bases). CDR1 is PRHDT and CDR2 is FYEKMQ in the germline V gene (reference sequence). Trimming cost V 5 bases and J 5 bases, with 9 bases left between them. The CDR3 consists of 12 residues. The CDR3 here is CASSERGETQYF. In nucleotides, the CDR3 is TGTGCCAGCAGCGAGAGAGGGGAGACCCAGTACTTC.

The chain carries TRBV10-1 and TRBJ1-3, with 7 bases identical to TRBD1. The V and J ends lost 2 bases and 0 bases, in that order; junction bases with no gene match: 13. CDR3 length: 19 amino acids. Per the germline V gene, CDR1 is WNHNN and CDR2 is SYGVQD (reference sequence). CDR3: CASSETWTGPGPSGNTIYF. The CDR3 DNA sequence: TGCGCCAGCAGTGAGACCTGGACAGGCCCCGGCCCCTCTGGAAACACCATATATTTT.